What follows are 29 T cell receptor beta chains derived from one specimen sequenced in a study of blood T cell repertoires in COVID-19. The protocol was immunoSEQ multiplex PCR, while the TCRdb copy is restricted to in-frame clones and leaves out a portion. The data contain 440,000 or so clones, 75% to 90% of them singletons. Sequenced input: peripheral blood. Receptors were obtained from a woman in her forties with COVID-19, enrolled during active disease.

The chain uses TRBV28 and TRBJ2-7; D possibly corresponds to TRBD2 (6 bases). CDR3 size: 17 residues. Germline loops: CDR1 MDHEN, CDR2 SYDVKM. V lost 5 bases and J lost 0, with 20 bases in between. CDR3 sequence: CASSPAVRRDFSYEQYF. In nucleotides, the CDR3 is TGTGCCAGCAGTCCTGCCGTTCGCAGGGACTTCTCCTACGAGCAGTACTTC.

The chain combines TRBV6-2 or TRBV6-3 with TRBJ1-1, with D perhaps matching TRBD1 (6 bases). V was clipped by 6 bases and J by 4 bases, with 24 bases between them. The CDR3 extends over 17 amino acids. CDR1 is MNHEY and CDR2 is SVGEGT in the germline V gene. The CDR3 DNA follows: TGTGCCAGCAGCCGCCGGGCAGGGGAGTTGGGTGCCACTGAAGCTTTCTTT. Protein product: CASSRRAGELGATEAFF.

The chain couples TRBV27 to TRBJ1-4; no reliable D call. Looked up from germline, CDR1 is MNHEY and CDR2 is SMNVEV (reference sequence). The CDR3 is made up of 15 amino acids. V lost 7 bases to trimming and J lost 7 bases, with 19 bases between them. The CDR3 nucleotides read TGTGCCAGCACTCTTCGGGGAAGGGAGGGTGAAAAACTGTTTTTT. It specifies CASTLRGREGEKLFF.

The chain has TRBV7-2 and TRBJ2-1; 8 nucleotides agree with TRBD2. Germline CDR1 SGHTA, CDR2 FQGNSA. V lost 2 bases, J lost 8 bases, and 2 bases stayed unmatched. This CDR3 has 13 amino acids. CDR3: CASSLRAGDEQFF. CDR3 DNA sequence: TGTGCCAGCAGCTTAAGAGCGGGAGATGAGCAGTTCTTC.

This clone has a single count. The chain joins TRBV30 to TRBJ2-1, with TRBD2 identical over 8 bases. This CDR3 contains 16 residues. Germline V gene sequence: CDR1 GTSNPN, CDR2 SVGIG (reference sequence). The V segment lost 4 bases and the J segment 8 bases; nucleotides outside the gene matches: 16. CDR3 amino acids: CAWNPGWSGSLDEQFF. The DNA for the CDR3 is TGTGCCTGGAACCCTGGTTGGAGCGGGAGTCTTGATGAGCAGTTCTTC.

CDR3 sequence reads: CASSIGQGRAGELFF. CDR3 coding DNA: TGTGCCAGCAGTATCGGACAGGGGAGGGCCGGGGAGCTGTTTTTT. This chain uses TRBV28 with TRBJ2-2, with 9 bases that match TRBD1. V gave up 5 bases and J gave up 6 bases; unmatched junction bases: 7. This CDR3 is built from 15 residues. Germline V lookup: CDR1 MDHEN, CDR2 SYDVKM. The full variable domain, completed using reference TRBV28 and TRBJ2-2, is DVKVTQSSRYLVKRTGEKVFLECVQDMDHENMFWYRQDPGLGLRLIYFSYDVKMKEKGDIPEGYSVSREKKERFSLILESASTNQTSMYLCASSIGQGRAGELFFGEGSRLTVL.

This sequence joins TRBV5-1 and TRBJ1-2; no reliable D call. The germline V gene has CDR1 SGHRS and CDR2 YFSETQ. The CDR3 sequence is 14 residues long. V was cut by 2 bases and J by 5 bases, with 13 bases left in between. CDR3 nucleotide sequence: TGCGCCAGCAGCTTCGGGATTGGCCCATATGGCTACACCTTC. It translates to CASSFGIGPYGYTF. Combining the CDR3 with reference TRBV5-1 and TRBJ1-2 gives the whole variable domain KAGVTQTPRYLIKTRGQQVTLSCSPISGHRSVSWYQQTPGQGLQFLFEYFSETQRNKGNFPGRFSGRQFSNSRSEMNVSTLELGDSALYLCASSFGIGPYGYTFGSGTRLTVV.

V usage is TRBV12-5 and J usage is TRBJ2-3; TRBD2 is a possible D gene (5 bases). Trimming pared 1 base from V and 0 bases from J, leaving 14 bases between. Looked up from germline, CDR1 is LGHNT and CDR2 is FRNRAP. The CDR3 runs to 17 residues. The CDR3 reads CASGLAVGVASTDTQYF. CDR3 sequence (DNA): TGTGCTAGTGGTTTGGCGGTCGGGGTAGCTAGCACAGATACGCAGTATTTT.

This clone occurred once. The chain carries TRBV5-1 and TRBJ2-2, with 11 bases matching TRBD1. CDR1 and CDR2 from the germline V gene are SGHRS and YFSETQ. Trimming took 0 bases from V and 0 from J; bases not matched to a gene: 1. The CDR3 length is 17 residues. The DNA for the CDR3 is TGCGCCAGCAGCTTGGGGACAGGGGGCGCGAACACCGGGGAGCTGTTTTTT. Translated: CASSLGTGGANTGELFF.

V and J are TRBV7-2 and TRBJ1-3, with 7 bases fitting TRBD1. V was clipped by 2 bases and J by 8 bases; unmatched bases: 3. This CDR3 has 13 residues. From germline, CDR1 is SGHTA and CDR2 FQGNSA. CDR3 nucleotide sequence: TGTGCCAGCAGCTTACGACAGGGAGACACCATATATTTT. It translates to CASSLRQGDTIYF.

The chain is built from TRBV4-3 and TRBJ2-3; 11 nucleotides match TRBD1. The V gene end was trimmed by 4 bases and the J gene end by 5 bases; junction bases not matched to a gene: 5. CDR1 and CDR2 (germline): LGHNA, YSLEER. The CDR3 has 15 residues. The CDR3 sequence is CASSRGQGVIDTQYF. The CDR3 DNA is TGCGCCAGCAGCCGGGGACAGGGGGTCATAGATACGCAGTATTTT.

This chain links TRBV30 with TRBJ1-5, with D possibly TRBD1 on 5 matching bases. V lost 1 base, J lost 5 bases, and 15 bases lay in between. The CDR3 sequence is 15 residues long. The germline V gene encodes CDR1 GTSNPN and CDR2 SVGIG (reference sequence). This chain's CDR3 is CAWSGSSGWDQPQHF. DNA for the CDR3: TGTGCCTGGAGTGGTTCATCAGGGTGGGATCAGCCCCAGCATTTT.

Only one count was recorded for this clone. CDR3 sequence reads: CASSLGTSVNEQFF. As DNA, the CDR3 is TGTGCCAGCAGCTTAGGGACTAGCGTTAATGAGCAGTTCTTC. The chain joins TRBV7-9 to TRBJ2-1; 9 bases match TRBD2. CDR1 is SEHNR and CDR2 is FQNEAQ in the germline V gene (reference sequence). With V trimmed by 1 base and J by 7 bases, 2 bases remained unmatched. The CDR3 runs to 14 residues.

The chain uses TRBV6-2 or TRBV6-3 and TRBJ1-5, with D perhaps matching TRBD1 (6 bases). CDR1 and CDR2 from the germline V gene are MNHEY and SVGEGT. The CDR3 runs 15 residues. The V end lost 2 bases, the J end lost 9 bases, and 17 bases lay between the germline ends. The CDR3 bases are TGTGCCAGCAGTTACCGGGACACAAGCTTTGGGCCCCAGCATTTT. Its protein is CASSYRDTSFGPQHF.

V gene TRBV7-3 combines with J gene TRBJ2-1, with 10 positions matching TRBD2. The CDR3 sequence is 18 residues long. Losses at the gene ends were 4 bases for V and 5 bases for J; bases not matched to a gene: 14. The V gene's germline CDR1 is SGHTA and CDR2 FQGTGA. In DNA form, the CDR3 reads TGTGCCAGCAGCTCCGCAGCGAGCCTAGCGGGAGACCACAATGAGCAGTTCTTC. This codes for CASSSAASLAGDHNEQFF.

This chain uses TRBV30 with TRBJ2-3; perhaps TRBD2 as D (5 bases). The CDR3 spans 14 residues. In germline, CDR1 is GTSNPN, CDR2 SVGIG (reference sequence). V dropped 1 base and J dropped 2 bases, with 10 bases sitting between them. CDR3 region: CAWSGASTTDTQYF. The CDR3 bases are TGTGCCTGGAGTGGGGCTAGCACCACAGATACGCAGTATTTT.

The chain joins TRBV3-1 (or the pseudogene TRBV3-2) to TRBJ2-5, with D possibly matching TRBD1 (6 bases). Trimming took 1 base from V and 5 from J, leaving 11 bases between them. The CDR3 consists of 14 residues. CDR1 LGHDT and CDR2 YNNKEL come from the germline V gene (reference sequence). The CDR3 sequence: CASSQVGGGETQYF. CDR3 DNA: TGTGCCAGCAGCCAAGTAGGGGGTGGTGAGACCCAGTACTTC.

The gene calls are TRBV12-1 and TRBJ2-1; no check of the table's D call, TRBD2, against the DNA was made. TRBV12-1 counts as a pseudogene. The CDR3 spans 15 residues. The CDR3 loop is CASSPDLADINEQFF. The CDR3, as DNA: TGTGCCAGCAGCCCCGATCTAGCGGACATCAATGAGCAGTTCTTC.

CDR3 loop: CASSLAHSSGVSDTQYF. CDR3 DNA sequence: TGTGCCAGCAGCTTAGCGCATAGTAGCGGGGTGTCAGATACGCAGTATTTT. The rearrangement links TRBV7-2 to TRBJ2-3; 8 bases fit TRBD2. Germline CDR1 and CDR2: SGHTA and FQGNSA. V gave up 0 bases and J gave up 4 bases; unmatched junction bases: 9. This CDR3 is built from 17 residues.

The gene calls are TRBV19 and TRBJ2-5, with a possible D match to TRBD2 (5 bases). Trimming removed 0 bases from V and 5 bases from J, with 13 bases in between. This CDR3 has 15 residues. Germline CDR1 reads LNHDA; CDR2 reads SQIVND (reference sequence). The CDR3 nucleotides are TGTGCCAGTAGTATAGACGGCTCCGGGATGGAGACCCAGTACTTC. Translated, it gives CASSIDGSGMETQYF.

This clone was counted only a few times. The chain uses TRBV28 and TRBJ1-2; TRBD1 matches 8 bases. V dropped 6 bases and J dropped 4; count of bases not matched to a gene: 4. The germline V gene encodes CDR1 MDHEN and CDR2 SYDVKM. The CDR3 extends over 13 amino acids. The CDR3 coding sequence is TGTGCCAGCAGATTGACAGGGGCCTATGGCTACACCTTC. As protein: CASRLTGAYGYTF.

In this sample, this clone turned up a few times. The V call is TRBV15, the J call TRBJ2-3; 7 bases fit TRBD1. V shed 5 bases and J 1 base; nucleotides not matched to a gene: 9. The CDR3 is made up of 16 amino acids. In germline, CDR1 is LNHNV, CDR2 YYDKDF (reference sequence). Here the CDR3 DNA reads TGTGCCACCAGCCCACGCCCAGGACAGGGCACAGATACGCAGTATTTT. Amino acid sequence: CATSPRPGQGTDTQYF.

This chain links TRBV4-3 with TRBJ1-3, with unresolved D. This CDR3 has 16 amino acids. The V end lost 1 base, the J end lost 0 bases, and 10 bases lay between the germline ends. CDR1 is LGHNA, CDR2 YSLEER, per germline. This chain's CDR3 is CASSQGPQSSGNTIYF. The DNA of the CDR3 is TGCGCCAGCAGCCAAGGACCACAGAGCTCTGGAAACACCATATATTTT.

This rearrangement joins TRBV10-3 to TRBJ2-1; 15 bases line up with TRBD2. The CDR3 has 17 residues. Germline CDR1 ENHRY, CDR2 SYGVKD. V shed 6 bases and J 7 bases; nucleotides not matched to a gene: 10. The CDR3, as DNA: TGTGCCATCAGCGCAATCCCGGGACTAGCGGGGGGTAATGAGCAGTTCTTC. This gives the protein CAISAIPGLAGGNEQFF.

The chain employs TRBV21-1 and TRBJ2-1; the table's D call, TRBD2, was not checked against the DNA. TRBV21-1 is classified as a pseudogene. This CDR3 comprises 20 residues. CDR3 sequence reads: CASILTNTLDRGRTGNEQFF. The CDR3 DNA sequence: TGTGCCAGCATCCTGACTAACACCCTGGATCGCGGGAGGACGGGCAATGAGCAGTTCTTC.

V is TRBV5-1 and J is TRBJ1-1; 7 bases fit TRBD1. In germline, CDR1 is SGHRS, CDR2 YFSETQ. V trimming: 1 base; J trimming: 3 bases; junction bases outside the gene matches: 6. This CDR3 region has 15 residues. CDR3 DNA sequence: TGCGCCAGCAGCTTGACAGGGGTGGGGGACACTGAAGCTTTCTTT. Protein: CASSLTGVGDTEAFF. The whole variable domain, filled in from reference TRBV5-1 and TRBJ1-1, reads KAGVTQTPRYLIKTRGQQVTLSCSPISGHRSVSWYQQTPGQGLQFLFEYFSETQRNKGNFPGRFSGRQFSNSRSEMNVSTLELGDSALYLCASSLTGVGDTEAFFGQGTRLTVV.

This chain connects TRBV7-2 to TRBJ2-3; 12 bases map to TRBD2. Trimming at V came to 5 bases and at J to 7 bases, leaving 10 bases not matched to a gene. The CDR3 length is 16 residues. Per germline, CDR1 SGHTA and CDR2 FQGNSA. The CDR3 coding sequence is TGTGCCAGCAGCGGGCGACTAGCGGGAGAGTTGTATACGCAGTATTTT. Translated, it gives CASSGRLAGELYTQYF.

This rearrangement joins TRBV6-6 to TRBJ1-2; 8 bases are a match to TRBD1. This CDR3 has 16 residues. From germline, CDR1 is MNHNY and CDR2 SVGAGI (reference sequence). J gave up 4 bases and V 0 bases, and 7 bases lay outside the gene matches. The CDR3 DNA reads TGTGCCAGCAGTTACTCAACGACAGGGGCCTTCTATGGCTACACCTTC. It encodes CASSYSTTGAFYGYTF.

V usage is TRBV28 and J usage is TRBJ1-6; 9 nucleotides agree with TRBD1. This CDR3 has 15 residues. The V segment lost 2 bases and the J segment 7 bases; nucleotides outside the gene matches: 3. CDR1 and CDR2 (germline): MDHEN, SYDVKM. The CDR3 coding sequence is TGTGCCAGCAGTTTACCTGGACAGGGGAATTCACCCCTCCACTTT. As protein: CASSLPGQGNSPLHF. Full variable domain (rest looked up from reference TRBV28 and TRBJ1-6): DVKVTQSSRYLVKRTGEKVFLECVQDMDHENMFWYRQDPGLGLRLIYFSYDVKMKEKGDIPEGYSVSREKKERFSLILESASTNQTSMYLCASSLPGQGNSPLHFGNGTRLTVT.